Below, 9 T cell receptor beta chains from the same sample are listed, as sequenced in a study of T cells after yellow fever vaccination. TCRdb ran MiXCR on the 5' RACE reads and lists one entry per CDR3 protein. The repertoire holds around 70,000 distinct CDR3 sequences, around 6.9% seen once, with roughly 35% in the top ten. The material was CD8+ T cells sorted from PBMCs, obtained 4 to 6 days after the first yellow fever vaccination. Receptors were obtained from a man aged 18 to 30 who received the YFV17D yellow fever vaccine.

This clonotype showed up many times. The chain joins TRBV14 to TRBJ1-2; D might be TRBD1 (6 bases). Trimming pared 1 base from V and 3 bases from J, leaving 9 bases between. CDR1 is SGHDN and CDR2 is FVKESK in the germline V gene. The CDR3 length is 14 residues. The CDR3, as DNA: TGTGCCAGCAGCCAAGTCGGGGGCTACTATGGCTACACCTTC. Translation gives CASSQVGGYYGYTF.

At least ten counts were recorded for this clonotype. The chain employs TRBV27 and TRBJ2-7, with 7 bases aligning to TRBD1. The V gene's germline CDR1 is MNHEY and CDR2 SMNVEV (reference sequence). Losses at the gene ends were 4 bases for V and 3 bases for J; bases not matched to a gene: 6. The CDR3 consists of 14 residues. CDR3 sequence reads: CASSSRTGDYEQYF. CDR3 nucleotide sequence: TGTGCCAGCAGTTCCAGGACAGGAGACTACGAGCAGTACTTC.

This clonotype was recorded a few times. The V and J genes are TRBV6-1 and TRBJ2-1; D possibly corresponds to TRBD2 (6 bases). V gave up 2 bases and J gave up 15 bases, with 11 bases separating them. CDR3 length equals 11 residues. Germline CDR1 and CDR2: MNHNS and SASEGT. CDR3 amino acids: CASSEWDFRFF. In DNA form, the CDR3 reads TGTGCCAGCAGTGAATGGGACTTTCGGTTCTTC.

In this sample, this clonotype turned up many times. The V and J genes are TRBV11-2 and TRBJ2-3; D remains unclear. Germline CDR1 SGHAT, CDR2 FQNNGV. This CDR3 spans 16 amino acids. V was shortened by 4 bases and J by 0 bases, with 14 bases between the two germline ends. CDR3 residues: CASSSFLASSTDTQYF. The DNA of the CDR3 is TGTGCCAGCAGCTCCTTCTTAGCATCCAGCACAGATACGCAGTATTTT.

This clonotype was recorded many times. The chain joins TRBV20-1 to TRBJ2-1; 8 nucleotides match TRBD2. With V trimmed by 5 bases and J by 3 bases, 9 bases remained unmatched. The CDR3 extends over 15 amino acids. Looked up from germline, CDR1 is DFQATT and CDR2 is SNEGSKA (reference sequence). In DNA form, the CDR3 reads TGCAGTGCTTGGGGACTAGAGGGCCTCTACAATGAGCAGTTCTTC. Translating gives CSAWGLEGLYNEQFF.

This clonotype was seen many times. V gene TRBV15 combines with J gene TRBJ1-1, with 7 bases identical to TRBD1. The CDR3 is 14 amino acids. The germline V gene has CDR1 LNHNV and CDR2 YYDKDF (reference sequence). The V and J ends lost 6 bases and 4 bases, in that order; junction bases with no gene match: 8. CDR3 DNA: TGTGCCACCAGAGGGGGCGGACCTGGCACTGAAGCTTTCTTT. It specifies CATRGGGPGTEAFF.

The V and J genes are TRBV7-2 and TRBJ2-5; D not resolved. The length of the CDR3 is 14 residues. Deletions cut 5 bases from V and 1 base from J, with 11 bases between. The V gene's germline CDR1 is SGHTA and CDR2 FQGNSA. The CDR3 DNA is TGTGCCAGCAGCGCCAACGAGTTCCAAGAGACCCAGTACTTC. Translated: CASSANEFQETQYF.

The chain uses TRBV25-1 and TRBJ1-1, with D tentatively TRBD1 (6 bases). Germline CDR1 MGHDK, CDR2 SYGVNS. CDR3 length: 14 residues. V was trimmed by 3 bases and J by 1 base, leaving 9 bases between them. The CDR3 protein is CASSDGQTNTEAFF. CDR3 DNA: TGTGCCAGCAGTGATGGACAGACGAACACTGAAGCTTTCTTT. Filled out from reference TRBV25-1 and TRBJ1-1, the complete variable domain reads EADIYQTPRYLVIGTGKKITLECSQTMGHDKMYWYQQDPGMELHLIHYSYGVNSTEKGDLSSESTVSRIRTEHFPLTLESARPSHTSQYLCASSDGQTNTEAFFGQGTRLTVV.

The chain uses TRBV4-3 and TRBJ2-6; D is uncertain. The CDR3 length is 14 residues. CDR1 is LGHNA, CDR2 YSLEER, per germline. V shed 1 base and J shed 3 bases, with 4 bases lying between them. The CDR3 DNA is TGCGCCAGCAGCCAAGGGGATGGGGCCAACGTCCTGACTTTC. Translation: CASSQGDGANVLTF.